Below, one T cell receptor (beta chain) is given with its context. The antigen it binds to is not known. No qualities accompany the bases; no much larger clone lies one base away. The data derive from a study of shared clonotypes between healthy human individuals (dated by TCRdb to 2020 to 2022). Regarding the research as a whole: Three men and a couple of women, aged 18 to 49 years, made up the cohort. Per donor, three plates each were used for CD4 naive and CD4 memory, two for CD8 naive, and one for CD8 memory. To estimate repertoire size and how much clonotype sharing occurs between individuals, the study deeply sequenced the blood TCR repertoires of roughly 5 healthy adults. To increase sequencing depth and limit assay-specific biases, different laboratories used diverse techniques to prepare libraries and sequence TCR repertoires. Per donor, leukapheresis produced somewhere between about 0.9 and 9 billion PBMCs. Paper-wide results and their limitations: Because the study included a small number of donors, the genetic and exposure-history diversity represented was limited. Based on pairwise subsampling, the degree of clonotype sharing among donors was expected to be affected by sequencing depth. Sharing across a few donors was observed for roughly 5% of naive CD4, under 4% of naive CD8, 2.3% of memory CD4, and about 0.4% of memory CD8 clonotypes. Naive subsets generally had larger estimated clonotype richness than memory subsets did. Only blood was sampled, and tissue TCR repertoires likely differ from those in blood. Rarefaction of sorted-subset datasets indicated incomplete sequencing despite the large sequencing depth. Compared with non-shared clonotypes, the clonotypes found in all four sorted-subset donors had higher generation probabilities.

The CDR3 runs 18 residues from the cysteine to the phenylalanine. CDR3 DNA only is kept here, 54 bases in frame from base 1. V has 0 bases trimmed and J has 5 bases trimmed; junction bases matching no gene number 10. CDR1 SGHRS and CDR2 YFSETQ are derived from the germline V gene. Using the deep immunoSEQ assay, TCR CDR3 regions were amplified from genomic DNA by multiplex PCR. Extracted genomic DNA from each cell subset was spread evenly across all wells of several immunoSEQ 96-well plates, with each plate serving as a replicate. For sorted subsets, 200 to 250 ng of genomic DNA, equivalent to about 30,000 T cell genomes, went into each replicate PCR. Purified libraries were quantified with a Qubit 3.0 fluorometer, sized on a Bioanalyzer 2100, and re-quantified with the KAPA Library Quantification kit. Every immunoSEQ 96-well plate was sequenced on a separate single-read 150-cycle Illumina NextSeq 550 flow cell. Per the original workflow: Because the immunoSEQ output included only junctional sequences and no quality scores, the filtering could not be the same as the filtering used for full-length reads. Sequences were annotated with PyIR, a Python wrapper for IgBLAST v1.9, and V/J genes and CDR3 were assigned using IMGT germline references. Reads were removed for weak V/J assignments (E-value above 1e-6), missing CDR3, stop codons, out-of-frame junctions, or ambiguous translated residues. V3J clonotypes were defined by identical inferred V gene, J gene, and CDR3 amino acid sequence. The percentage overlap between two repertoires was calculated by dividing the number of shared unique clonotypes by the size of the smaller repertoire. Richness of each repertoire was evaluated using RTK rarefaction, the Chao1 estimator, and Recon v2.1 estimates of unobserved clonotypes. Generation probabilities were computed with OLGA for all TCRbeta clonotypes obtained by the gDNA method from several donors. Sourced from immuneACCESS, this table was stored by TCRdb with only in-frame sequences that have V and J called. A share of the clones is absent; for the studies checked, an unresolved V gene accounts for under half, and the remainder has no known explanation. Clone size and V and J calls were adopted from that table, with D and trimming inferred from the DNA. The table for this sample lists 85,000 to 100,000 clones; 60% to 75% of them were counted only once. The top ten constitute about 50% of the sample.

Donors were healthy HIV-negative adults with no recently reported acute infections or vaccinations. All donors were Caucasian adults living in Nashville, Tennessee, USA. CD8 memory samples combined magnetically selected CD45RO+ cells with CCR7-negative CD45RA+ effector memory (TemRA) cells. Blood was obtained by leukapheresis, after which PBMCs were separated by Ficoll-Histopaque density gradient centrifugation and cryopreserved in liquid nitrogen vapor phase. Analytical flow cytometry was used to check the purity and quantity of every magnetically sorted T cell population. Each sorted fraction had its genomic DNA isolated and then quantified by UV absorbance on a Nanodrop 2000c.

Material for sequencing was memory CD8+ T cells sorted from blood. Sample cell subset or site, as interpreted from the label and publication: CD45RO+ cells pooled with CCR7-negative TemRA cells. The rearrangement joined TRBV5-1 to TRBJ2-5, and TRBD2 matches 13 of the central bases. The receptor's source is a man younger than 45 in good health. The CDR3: CASSLGLAGGAGGETQYF. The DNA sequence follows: TGCGCCAGCAGCTTGGGACTAGCGGGAGGAGCTGGTGGGGAGACCCAGTACTTC.